Listed here are 29 T cell receptor beta chains from one sample, sequenced in a study of shared clonotypes between healthy human individuals. Some clones are missing from TCRdb's copy, which holds only in-frame ones; the method was immunoSEQ multiplex PCR. The data show roughly 2.5 million clones, about 92% seen once. Sequencing was done on a sample of naive CD4+ T cells sorted from blood. Subset denoted: CD45RA+ positively selected. The receptors derive from a man aged 18 to 30 in good health.

Worth noting for this clone: Additional DNA sequences in this sample encode the identical CDR3. The chain has TRBV5-4 and TRBJ2-7; 10 nucleotides match TRBD1. With 4 bases clipped from V and 4 bases from J, the junction kept 2 bases outside the gene matches. Germline V gives CDR1 SGHNT, CDR2 YYREEE (reference sequence). This CDR3 contains 13 residues. In DNA, the CDR3 is TGTGCCAGCAGCCGGGACAGGGGTTACGAGCAGTACTTC. As protein: CASSRDRGYEQYF.

This clone was found once. The chain is built from TRBV6-5 and TRBJ2-7, with 11 nucleotides matching TRBD2. The trim removed 0 bases at V and 3 bases at J, leaving 4 bases unmatched. Germline assignment: CDR1 MNHEY and CDR2 SVGAGI. The CDR3 runs to 16 residues. As DNA, the CDR3 is TGTGCCAGCAGTTACTCCGGGACTAGCGGCGACTACGAGCAGTACTTC. Protein: CASSYSGTSGDYEQYF.

DNA of the CDR3: TGTGCCAGCAGTGAATTCCGGGTCGGCACTGAAGCTTTCTTT. Protein product: CASSEFRVGTEAFF. V is TRBV25-1 and J is TRBJ1-1; D remains unclear. Trimming shortened V by 1 base and J by 4 bases, and 10 bases separated the two germline ends. CDR1 and CDR2 from the germline V gene are MGHDK and SYGVNS. The CDR3 totals 14 residues.

On this clone: This specimen includes other DNA sequences encoding the same CDR3. DNA for the CDR3: TGCGCCAGCAGCCTGGACAGGGTGGGCACAGATACGCAGTATTTT. This translates into CASSLDRVGTDTQYF. V and J are TRBV5-1 and TRBJ2-3; 8 bases match TRBD1. The CDR3 contains 15 residues. With 4 bases clipped from V and 1 base from J, the junction kept 5 bases outside the gene matches. Germline V gives CDR1 SGHRS, CDR2 YFSETQ.

J is TRBJ2-2 and V is TRBV7-9; D may match TRBD1 or TRBD2 (5 bases each). CDR1 is SEHNR and CDR2 is FQNEAQ in the germline V gene (reference sequence). V lost 5 bases to trimming and J lost 9 bases, with 19 bases between them. The CDR3 length is 15 residues. CDR3 residues: CASSPFPTADRELFF. The CDR3 DNA follows: TGTGCCAGCAGCCCATTCCCGACAGCGGACCGGGAGCTGTTTTTT.

The gene calls are TRBV11-2 and TRBJ1-4, with D hard to call. CDR1 SGHAT and CDR2 FQNNGV come from the germline V gene. The CDR3 is 15 residues long. Trimming removed 6 bases at V and 3 bases at J, with 14 bases between. DNA for the CDR3: TGTGCCAGCAGTTTTTCGTATCCCCCTAATGAAAAACTGTTTTTT. This sequence encodes CASSFSYPPNEKLFF.

V gene TRBV7-9 combines with J gene TRBJ2-7; D is perhaps TRBD1 or TRBD2 (5 bases each). CDR1 SEHNR and CDR2 FQNEAQ come from the germline V gene (reference sequence). The CDR3 is 15 residues long. The ends were cut back, 5 bases at V and 3 bases at J, with 17 bases in the middle. The CDR3, as DNA: TGTGCCAGCAGCCCCGGGACCTCTGCGGACTACGAGCAGTACTTC. Residues: CASSPGTSADYEQYF.

DNA for the CDR3: TGTGCCAGCAGCGCGCTCCTCGGCAATAATGAAAAACTGTTTTTT. Amino acids: CASSALLGNNEKLFF. This chain links TRBV7-9 with TRBJ1-4; unclear D gene. The CDR3 loop spans 15 amino acids. The germline CDR1 and CDR2 sequences are SEHNR and FQNEAQ (reference sequence). Trimming pared 5 bases from V and 4 bases from J, leaving 14 bases between.

The genes are TRBV6-1 and TRBJ2-7, with TRBD1 identical over 10 bases. Germline V CDR1 and CDR2: MNHNS, SASEGT. This CDR3 comprises 14 residues. V trimming: 4 bases; J trimming: 3 bases; junction bases outside the gene matches: 3. The CDR3 DNA reads as TGTGCCAGCAGTGGATGGACAGGGGGCTACGAGCAGTACTTC. Translated: CASSGWTGGYEQYF.

This chain connects TRBV7-3 to TRBJ1-2; no firm D call. Trimming pared 1 base from V and 0 bases from J, leaving 3 bases between. The CDR3 contains 13 residues. Germline V gene lookup returns CDR1 SGHTA and CDR2 FQGTGA. The CDR3 spells CASSLNPNYGYTF. The CDR3 DNA is TGTGCCAGCAGCTTAAATCCTAACTATGGCTACACCTTC.

The V and J genes are TRBV18 and TRBJ1-2; 8 bases line up with TRBD1. V was pared by 3 bases and J by 4 bases, with 7 bases of the junction left unmatched. The CDR3 extends over 15 amino acids. Germline CDR1 KGHSH, CDR2 LQKENI. This chain's CDR3 is CASSPPTGVLYGYTF. The CDR3 DNA reads as TGTGCCAGCTCACCTCCGACAGGGGTTCTCTATGGCTACACCTTC.

CDR3 in amino acids: CASTNAGEGVYEQYF. The CDR3 nucleotides are TGTGCCAGCACTAACGCGGGGGAGGGGGTCTACGAGCAGTACTTC. The V and J genes are TRBV28 and TRBJ2-7; weak D call: TRBD2 (7 bases). V shed 7 bases and J shed 3 bases, with 19 bases lying between them. Per germline, CDR1 MDHEN and CDR2 SYDVKM. The CDR3 contains 15 residues.

The chain combines TRBV30 with TRBJ1-1, with 7 nucleotides matching TRBD1. Per the germline V gene, CDR1 is GTSNPN and CDR2 is SVGIG (reference sequence). The CDR3 has 16 residues. J gave up 3 bases and V 1 base, and 11 bases lay outside the gene matches. CDR3 nucleotides: TGTGCCTGGAGTGGACAGGGAACGCGGGCCGACACTGAAGCTTTCTTT. It specifies CAWSGQGTRADTEAFF.

The chain recombines TRBV7-2 with TRBJ2-3; 8 bases agree with TRBD2. The CDR3 has 15 amino acids. Trimming removed 4 bases from V and 4 bases from J; junction bases left unmatched: 7. Per the germline V gene, CDR1 is SGHTA and CDR2 is FQGNSA. CDR3 nucleotides: TGTGCCAGCAGCTCCCGGGGGGGGGAGTCAGATACGCAGTATTTT. As protein: CASSSRGGESDTQYF.

The J gene is TRBJ2-1, the V gene TRBV2; TRBD2 aligns across 7 bases. Trimming removed 2 bases from V and 6 bases from J; junction bases left unmatched: 7. CDR1 and CDR2 from the germline V gene are SNHLY and FYNNEI. The CDR3 runs 15 residues. CDR3 residues: CASSERWTRGNEQFF. The CDR3 nucleotides read TGTGCCAGCAGTGAACGTTGGACTAGGGGCAATGAGCAGTTCTTC.

This chain uses TRBV6-5 with TRBJ2-7, with 7 bases lining up with TRBD2. Germline V gene lookup returns CDR1 MNHEY and CDR2 SVGAGI. The CDR3 is 13 amino acids. The V and J ends lost 11 bases and 0 bases, in that order; junction bases with no gene match: 7. The CDR3 sequence is CASGGGPSYEQYF. Here the CDR3 DNA reads TGTGCCTCTGGGGGGGGACCCTCCTACGAGCAGTACTTC.

Written as DNA, the CDR3 is TGTGCCAGCAGCTTAGGAGGCGGGGCAAACGAGCAGTTCTTC. Amino acid sequence: CASSLGGGANEQFF. This chain uses TRBV7-6 with TRBJ2-1, with D perhaps matching TRBD2 (6 bases). Germline assignment: CDR1 SGHVS and CDR2 FNYEAQ. The CDR3 has 14 residues. V was cut by 1 base and J by 10 bases, with 14 bases left in between.

This sequence joins TRBV20-1 and TRBJ1-5; 8 bases line up with TRBD1. Germline CDR1 and CDR2: DFQATT and SNEGSKA (reference sequence). J lost 9 bases, V lost 4 bases, and 2 bases had no gene match. The CDR3 is 11 residues long. Here the CDR3 DNA reads TGCAGTGCTAACACAGGGGGGCCCCAGCATTTT. Residues: CSANTGGPQHF.

CDR3: CASMTSGEIISFYEQYF. The CDR3 coding sequence is TGTGCCAGCATGACTAGCGGGGAGATAATAAGCTTCTACGAGCAGTACTTC. The chain uses TRBV21-1 and TRBJ2-7; TRBD2, the table's D call, was not compared with the DNA. TRBV21-1 is shown as a pseudogene. CDR3 length: 17 amino acids.

As for this clone: The same CDR3 arises from other DNA sequences in this sample as well. V gene TRBV7-2 combines with J gene TRBJ2-2; possible D gene TRBD1, 5 bases. This CDR3 is built from 14 residues. The V end was cut by 2 bases, the J end by 1 base, with 5 bases between. The germline V gene encodes CDR1 SGHTA and CDR2 FQGNSA. CDR3 region: CASSLQGNTGELFF. Here the CDR3 DNA reads TGTGCCAGCAGCTTACAGGGGAACACCGGGGAGCTGTTTTTT.

The rearrangement joins TRBV19 to TRBJ2-1, with D tentatively TRBD2 (6 bases). The CDR3 runs 15 residues. Trimming left V 7 bases short and J 6 bases short, with 19 bases between. Germline V gives CDR1 LNHDA, CDR2 SQIVND (reference sequence). CDR3 DNA sequence: TGTGCCAGTACGGGACTCGGTGGGGTGGGCAATGAGCAGTTCTTC. Translating gives CASTGLGGVGNEQFF.

The J gene is TRBJ2-1, the V gene TRBV4-3, with a tentative D call TRBD2 (6 bases). Per the germline V gene, CDR1 is LGHNA and CDR2 is YSLEER. Trimming left V 1 base short and J 2 bases short, with 9 bases between. The length of the CDR3 is 15 residues. CDR3 sequence (DNA): TGCGCCAGCAGCCAAGGGCTAGCGACCTACAATGAGCAGTTCTTC. As protein: CASSQGLATYNEQFF.

The rearrangement uses TRBV30 and TRBJ1-4, with a weak D call TRBD1 (5 bases). The CDR3 is 15 residues long. Trimming took 0 bases from V and 5 from J, leaving 13 bases between them. Per the germline V gene, CDR1 is GTSNPN and CDR2 is SVGIG (reference sequence). CDR3 sequence reads: CAWSVWRGTNEKLFF. The CDR3 DNA follows: TGTGCCTGGAGTGTCTGGCGGGGCACGAATGAAAAACTGTTTTTT. The full variable domain, completed using reference TRBV30 and TRBJ1-4, is SQTIHQWPATLVQPVGSPLSLECTVEGTSNPNLYWYRQAAGRGLQLLFYSVGIGQISSEVPQNLSASRPQDRQFILSSKKLLLSDSGFYLCAWSVWRGTNEKLFFGSGTQLSVL.

The chain joins TRBV19 to TRBJ2-7, with 7 positions matching TRBD1. The germline V gene has CDR1 LNHDA and CDR2 SQIVND (reference sequence). This CDR3 has 14 residues. With 6 bases clipped from V and 2 bases from J, the junction kept 7 bases outside the gene matches. CDR3 amino acids: CASSPGGIAYEQYF. DNA of the CDR3: TGTGCCAGTAGCCCAGGGGGAATCGCCTACGAGCAGTACTTC.

The V call is TRBV30, the J call TRBJ2-1, with 7 nucleotides matching TRBD2. CDR1 is GTSNPN and CDR2 is SVGIG in the germline V gene (reference sequence). The CDR3 is made up of 17 amino acids. The ends lost 0 bases at V and 0 bases at J; junction bases unmatched: 8. The CDR3 DNA is TGTGCCTGGAGTGTATTTGGGACTACACGCTCCTACAATGAGCAGTTCTTC. It specifies CAWSVFGTTRSYNEQFF.

This rearrangement joins TRBV5-4 to TRBJ1-3; TRBD1 matches at 12 bases. This CDR3 is built from 17 residues. V dropped 0 bases and J dropped 3; count of bases not matched to a gene: 4. Germline CDR1 SGHNT, CDR2 YYREEE (reference sequence). This chain's CDR3 is CASSLGGQGALGNTIYF. In DNA, the CDR3 is TGTGCCAGCAGCTTGGGGGGACAGGGGGCGCTTGGAAACACCATATATTTT.

The CDR3 spells CASSQDPPTGMNTEAFF. DNA of the CDR3: TGCGCCAGCAGCCAAGATCCCCCCACAGGAATGAACACTGAAGCTTTCTTT. V is TRBV4-1 and J is TRBJ1-1; possibly TRBD1 for D (5 bases). CDR3 length: 17 amino acids. The V gene's germline CDR1 is MGHRA and CDR2 YSYEKL. The ends were cut back, 0 bases at V and 0 bases at J, with 14 bases in the middle.

Of note for this clone: The sample holds other DNA sequences that translate to the same CDR3. The chain recombines TRBV9 with TRBJ2-5; D is unresolved. V dropped 0 bases and J dropped 5 bases, with 8 bases sitting between them. The CDR3 is 13 amino acids. CDR1 SGDLS and CDR2 YYNGEE come from the germline V gene. The CDR3 DNA is TGTGCCAGCAGCGTAGGGTTAGGGGAGACCCAGTACTTC. It is translated as CASSVGLGETQYF.

The chain employs TRBV4-2 and TRBJ2-1, with D uncertain. The CDR3 is 15 residues long. The V end was cut by 0 bases, the J end by 7 bases, with 13 bases between. Germline-derived CDR1 and CDR2 are LGHNA and YNFKEQ. The DNA for the CDR3 is TGTGCCAGCAGCCAAGACCGGGCTCTCAGGAATGAGCAGTTCTTC. It encodes CASSQDRALRNEQFF.